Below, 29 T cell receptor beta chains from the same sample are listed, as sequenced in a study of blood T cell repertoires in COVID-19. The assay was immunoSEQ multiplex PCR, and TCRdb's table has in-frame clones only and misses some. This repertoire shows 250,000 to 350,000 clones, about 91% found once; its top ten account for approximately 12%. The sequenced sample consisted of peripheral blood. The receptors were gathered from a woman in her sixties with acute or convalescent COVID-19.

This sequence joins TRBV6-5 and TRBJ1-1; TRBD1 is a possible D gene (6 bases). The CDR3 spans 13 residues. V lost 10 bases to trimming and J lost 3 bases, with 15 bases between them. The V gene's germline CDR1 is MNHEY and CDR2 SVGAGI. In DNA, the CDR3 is TGTGCCACCCGGAGCAGGGGTCACACTGAAGCTTTCTTT. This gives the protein CATRSRGHTEAFF.

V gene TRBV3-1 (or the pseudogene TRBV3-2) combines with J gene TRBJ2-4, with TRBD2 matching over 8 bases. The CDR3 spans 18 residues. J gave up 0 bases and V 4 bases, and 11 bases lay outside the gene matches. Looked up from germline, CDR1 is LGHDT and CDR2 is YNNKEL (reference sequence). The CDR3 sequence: CASSPQPWTSQAKNIQYF. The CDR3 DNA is TGTGCCAGCAGCCCCCAACCTTGGACTAGCCAAGCCAAAAACATTCAGTACTTC.

The CDR3 DNA is TGTGCCAGCCGGCGTGAGGGCAATGAGCAGTTCTTC. This gives the protein CASRREGNEQFF. The chain carries TRBV2 and TRBJ2-1; D might be TRBD2 (5 bases). This CDR3 comprises 12 residues. The V gene's germline CDR1 is SNHLY and CDR2 FYNNEI. V lost 8 bases to trimming and J lost 6 bases, with 11 bases between them.

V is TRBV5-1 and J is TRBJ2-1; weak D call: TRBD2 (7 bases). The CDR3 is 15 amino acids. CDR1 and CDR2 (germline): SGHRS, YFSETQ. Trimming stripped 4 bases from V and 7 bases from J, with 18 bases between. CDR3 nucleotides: TGCGCCAGCAGCAGGGGGAGCGGGGATCCAAATGAGCAGTTCTTC. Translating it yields CASSRGSGDPNEQFF. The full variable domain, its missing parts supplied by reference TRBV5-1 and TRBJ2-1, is KAGVTQTPRYLIKTRGQQVTLSCSPISGHRSVSWYQQTPGQGLQFLFEYFSETQRNKGNFPGRFSGRQFSNSRSEMNVSTLELGDSALYLCASSRGSGDPNEQFFGPGTRLTVL.

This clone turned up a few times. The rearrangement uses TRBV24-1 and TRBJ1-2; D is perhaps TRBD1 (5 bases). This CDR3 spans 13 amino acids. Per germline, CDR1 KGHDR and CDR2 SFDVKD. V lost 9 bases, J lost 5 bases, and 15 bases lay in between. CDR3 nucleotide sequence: TGTGCCACCTCGAGCTCGACAGCATATGGCTACACCTTC. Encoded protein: CATSSSTAYGYTF.

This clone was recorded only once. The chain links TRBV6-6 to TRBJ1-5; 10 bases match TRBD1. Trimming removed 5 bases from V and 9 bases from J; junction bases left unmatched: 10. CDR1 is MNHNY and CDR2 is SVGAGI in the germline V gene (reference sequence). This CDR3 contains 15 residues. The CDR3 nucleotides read TGTGCCAGCAGTGTTCCGGGACAGGGGTTTGGGCCCCAGCATTTT. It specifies CASSVPGQGFGPQHF.

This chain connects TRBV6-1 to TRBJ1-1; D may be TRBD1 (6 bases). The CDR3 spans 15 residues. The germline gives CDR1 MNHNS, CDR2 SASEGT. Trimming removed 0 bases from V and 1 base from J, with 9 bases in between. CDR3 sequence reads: CASSEAAGANTEAFF. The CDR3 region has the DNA TGTGCCAGCAGTGAAGCCGCAGGGGCGAACACTGAAGCTTTCTTT.

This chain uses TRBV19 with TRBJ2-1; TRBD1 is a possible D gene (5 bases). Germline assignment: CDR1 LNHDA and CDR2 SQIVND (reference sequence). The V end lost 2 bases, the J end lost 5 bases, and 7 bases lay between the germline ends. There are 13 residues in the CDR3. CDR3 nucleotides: TGTGCCAGTAGTATATCAGGGAACAATGAGCAGTTCTTC. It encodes CASSISGNNEQFF.

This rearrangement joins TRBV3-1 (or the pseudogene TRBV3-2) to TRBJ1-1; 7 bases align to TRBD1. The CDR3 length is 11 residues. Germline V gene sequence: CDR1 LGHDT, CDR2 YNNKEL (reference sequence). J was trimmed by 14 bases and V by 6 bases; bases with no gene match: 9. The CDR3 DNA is TGTGCCAGCAGACGTGACAGGGTAATCTTCTTT. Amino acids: CASRRDRVIFF.

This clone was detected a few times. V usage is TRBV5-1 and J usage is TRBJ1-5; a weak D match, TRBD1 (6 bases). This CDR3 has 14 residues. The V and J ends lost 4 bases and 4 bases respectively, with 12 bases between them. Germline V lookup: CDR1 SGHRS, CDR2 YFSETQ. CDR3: CASSVGTPNQPQHF. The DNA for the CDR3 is TGCGCCAGCAGCGTTGGGACACCTAATCAGCCCCAGCATTTT.

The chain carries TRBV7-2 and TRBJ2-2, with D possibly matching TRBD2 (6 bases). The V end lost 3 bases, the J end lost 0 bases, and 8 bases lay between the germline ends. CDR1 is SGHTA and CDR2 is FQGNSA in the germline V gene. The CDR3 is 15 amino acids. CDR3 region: CASSLGLSNTGELFF. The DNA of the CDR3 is TGTGCCAGCAGCTTGGGACTTTCGAACACCGGGGAGCTGTTTTTT.

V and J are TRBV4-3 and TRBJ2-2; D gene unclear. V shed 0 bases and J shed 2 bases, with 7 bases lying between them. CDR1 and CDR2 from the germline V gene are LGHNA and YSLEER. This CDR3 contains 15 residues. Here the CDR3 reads CASSQEATNTGELFF. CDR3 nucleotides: TGCGCCAGCAGCCAAGAGGCAACCAACACCGGGGAGCTGTTTTTT.

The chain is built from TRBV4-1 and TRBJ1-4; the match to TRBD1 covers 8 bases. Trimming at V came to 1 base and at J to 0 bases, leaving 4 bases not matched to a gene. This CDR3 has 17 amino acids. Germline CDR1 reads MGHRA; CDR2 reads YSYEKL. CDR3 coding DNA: TGCGCCAGCAGCCAAGGCGGACAGGGTGCAACTAATGAAAAACTGTTTTTT. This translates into CASSQGGQGATNEKLFF.

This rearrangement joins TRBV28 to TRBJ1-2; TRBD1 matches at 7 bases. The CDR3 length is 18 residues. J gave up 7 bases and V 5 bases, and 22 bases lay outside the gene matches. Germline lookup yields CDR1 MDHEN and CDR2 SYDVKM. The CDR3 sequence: CASSDPLAGTALAGGYTF. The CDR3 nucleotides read TGTGCCAGCAGTGATCCATTAGCCGGGACAGCCCTAGCAGGTGGCTACACCTTC.

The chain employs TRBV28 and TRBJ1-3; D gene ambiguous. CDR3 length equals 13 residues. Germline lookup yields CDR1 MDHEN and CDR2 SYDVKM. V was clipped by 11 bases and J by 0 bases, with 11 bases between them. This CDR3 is CASTSFSGNTIYF. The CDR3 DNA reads TGTGCCTCAACATCGTTCTCTGGAAACACCATATATTTT.

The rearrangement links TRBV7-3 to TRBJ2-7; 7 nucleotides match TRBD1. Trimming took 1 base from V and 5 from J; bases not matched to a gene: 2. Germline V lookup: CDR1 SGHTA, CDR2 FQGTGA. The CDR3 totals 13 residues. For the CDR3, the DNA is TGTGCCAGCAGCTTAATCAGGGGGAACGAGCAGTACTTC. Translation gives CASSLIRGNEQYF. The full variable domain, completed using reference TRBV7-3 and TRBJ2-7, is GAGVSQTPSNKVTEKGKYVELRCDPISGHTALYWYRQSLGQGPEFLIYFQGTGAADDSGLPNDRFFAVRPEGSVSTLKIQRTERGDSAVYLCASSLIRGNEQYFGPGTRLTVT.

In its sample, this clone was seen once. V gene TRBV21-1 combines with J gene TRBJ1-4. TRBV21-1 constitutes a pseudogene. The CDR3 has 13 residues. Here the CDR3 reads CASSKDGSEKLFF. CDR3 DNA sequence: TGTGCCAGCAGCAAAGATGGGAGTGAAAAACTGTTTTTT.

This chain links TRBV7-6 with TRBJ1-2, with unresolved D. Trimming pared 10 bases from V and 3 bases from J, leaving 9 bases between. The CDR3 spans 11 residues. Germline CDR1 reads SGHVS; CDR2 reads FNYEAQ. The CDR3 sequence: CATLEDYGYTF. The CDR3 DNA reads TGTGCCACCCTGGAGGACTATGGCTACACCTTC.

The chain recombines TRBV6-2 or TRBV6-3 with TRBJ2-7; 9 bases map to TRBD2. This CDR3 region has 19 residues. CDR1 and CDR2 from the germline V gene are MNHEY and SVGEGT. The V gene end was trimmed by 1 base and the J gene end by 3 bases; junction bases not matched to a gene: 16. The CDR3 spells CASSYWLAGTVAVDYEQYF. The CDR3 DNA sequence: TGTGCCAGCAGTTACTGGCTAGCGGGGACTGTTGCGGTTGACTACGAGCAGTACTTC.

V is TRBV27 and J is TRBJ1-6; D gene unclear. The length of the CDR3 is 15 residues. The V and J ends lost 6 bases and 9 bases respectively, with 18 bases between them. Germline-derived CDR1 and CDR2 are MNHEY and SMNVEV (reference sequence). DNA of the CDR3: TGTGCCAGCAGAACTTCTAACTTATTAGTTTCACCCCTCCACTTT. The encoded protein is CASRTSNLLVSPLHF.

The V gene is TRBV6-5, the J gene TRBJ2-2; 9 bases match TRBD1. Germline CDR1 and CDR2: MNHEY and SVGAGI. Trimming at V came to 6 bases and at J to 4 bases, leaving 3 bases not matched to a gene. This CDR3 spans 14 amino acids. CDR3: CASRIQGATGELFF. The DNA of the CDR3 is TGTGCCAGCAGGATACAGGGGGCCACCGGGGAGCTGTTTTTT.

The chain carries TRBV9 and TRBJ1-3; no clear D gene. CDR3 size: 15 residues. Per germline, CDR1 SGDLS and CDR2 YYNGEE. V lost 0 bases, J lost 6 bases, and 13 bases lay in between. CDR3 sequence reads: CASSVDARAANTIYF. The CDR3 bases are TGTGCCAGCAGCGTAGACGCGAGAGCGGCAAACACCATATATTTT.

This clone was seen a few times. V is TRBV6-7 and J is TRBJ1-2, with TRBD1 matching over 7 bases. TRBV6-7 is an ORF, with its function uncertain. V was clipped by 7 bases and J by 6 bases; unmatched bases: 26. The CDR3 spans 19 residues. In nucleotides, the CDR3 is TGTGCCAGCAACCAACACGTCCAAGACCTTCAGGGGGGTTATGATGGCTACACCTTC. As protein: CASNQHVQDLQGGYDGYTF.

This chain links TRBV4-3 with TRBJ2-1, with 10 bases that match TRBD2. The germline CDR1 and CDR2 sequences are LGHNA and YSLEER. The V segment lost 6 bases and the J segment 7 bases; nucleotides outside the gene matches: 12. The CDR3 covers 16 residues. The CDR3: CASSPLGAGGPNEQFF. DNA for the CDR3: TGCGCCAGCAGTCCCTTAGGAGCGGGAGGGCCTAATGAGCAGTTCTTC.

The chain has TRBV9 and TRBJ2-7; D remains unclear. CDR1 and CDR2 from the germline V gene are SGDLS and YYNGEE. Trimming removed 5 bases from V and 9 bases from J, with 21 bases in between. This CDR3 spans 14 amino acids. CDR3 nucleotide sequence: TGTGCCAGCAGGGAGAGAGTTACCGACGGCGGGCAGTACTTC. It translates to CASRERVTDGGQYF.

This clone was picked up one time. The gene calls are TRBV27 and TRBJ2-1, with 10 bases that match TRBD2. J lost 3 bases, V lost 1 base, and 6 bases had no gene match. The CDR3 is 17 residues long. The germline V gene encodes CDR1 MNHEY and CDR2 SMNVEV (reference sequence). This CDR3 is CASSLLLAGGYYNEQFF. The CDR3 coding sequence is TGTGCCAGCAGTTTATTGTTAGCGGGAGGTTACTACAATGAGCAGTTCTTC.

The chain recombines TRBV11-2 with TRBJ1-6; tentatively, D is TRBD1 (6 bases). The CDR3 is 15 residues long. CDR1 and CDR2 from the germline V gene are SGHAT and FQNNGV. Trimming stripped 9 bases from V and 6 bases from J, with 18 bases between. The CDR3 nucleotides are TGTGCCAGTTCGACGCAGGGGTTCAGTAATTCACCCCTCCACTTT. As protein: CASSTQGFSNSPLHF.

This chain's CDR3 is CASSGARDSSTSNQPQHF. In DNA, the CDR3 is TGTGCCAGCAGTGGGGCCCGGGACTCCAGCACGAGCAATCAGCCCCAGCATTTT. The chain is built from TRBV6-1 and TRBJ1-5; D is perhaps TRBD1 (5 bases). Trimming removed 4 bases at V and 1 base at J, with 20 bases between. Germline V gives CDR1 MNHNS, CDR2 SASEGT. The CDR3 covers 18 residues.

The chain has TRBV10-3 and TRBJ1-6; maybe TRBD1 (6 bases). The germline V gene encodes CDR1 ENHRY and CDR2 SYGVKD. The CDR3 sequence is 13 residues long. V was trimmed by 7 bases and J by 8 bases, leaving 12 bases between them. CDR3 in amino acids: CAITSGDHSPLHF. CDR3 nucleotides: TGTGCCATCACCTCAGGGGATCATTCACCCCTCCACTTT.